These 24 T cell receptor beta chains originate from one sample sequenced in a study of T cell responses to AZD1222 COVID-19 vaccine. TCRdb keeps only in-frame clones here, not all; method: immunoSEQ multiplex PCR. Here the sample spans 60,000 to 80,000 clones, 85% to 90% being singletons. The material sequenced was peripheral blood, taken on day 0 of AZD1222 vaccination. These receptors came from an adult in good health.

The rearrangement links TRBV10-3 to TRBJ2-3, with 12 bases lining up with TRBD2. This CDR3 is built from 16 residues. The V gene's germline CDR1 is ENHRY and CDR2 SYGVKD. J was trimmed by 2 bases and V by 10 bases; bases with no gene match: 10. CDR3 DNA sequence: TGTGCCACAACTTCGGGACTAGCGGGCAACACAGATACGCAGTATTTT. Its translation is CATTSGLAGNTDTQYF.

The chain links TRBV12-3 or TRBV12-4 to TRBJ2-5; D is ambiguous. This CDR3 comprises 11 residues. V lost 6 bases and J 3 bases, leaving 5 bases between the germline ends. The CDR3 protein is CASSSKETQYF. In nucleotides, the CDR3 is TGTGCCAGCAGCTCTAAAGAGACCCAGTACTTC.

This clone was seen once. The chain uses TRBV10-3 and TRBJ2-1; D might be TRBD1 (6 bases). The germline CDR1 and CDR2 sequences are ENHRY and SYGVKD. The V end was cut by 1 base, the J end by 6 bases, with 13 bases between. This CDR3 is built from 15 residues. CDR3: CAISEWGRSGNEQFF. Here the CDR3 DNA reads TGTGCCATCAGTGAGTGGGGGCGTTCGGGCAATGAGCAGTTCTTC.

The rearrangement uses TRBV5-6 and TRBJ1-2; possible D gene TRBD1, 5 bases. Germline CDR1 and CDR2: SGHDT and YYEEEE. The CDR3 covers 15 residues. V was clipped by 5 bases and J by 7 bases, with 21 bases between them. In nucleotides, the CDR3 is TGTGCCAGCAGTCGGGACGCGGGAGGGATAGGTGGCTACACCTTC. This translates into CASSRDAGGIGGYTF.

The CDR3 DNA reads TGCAGCGTTGATAAAGACAGGGGAGGGACTGAAGCTTTCTTT. This codes for CSVDKDRGGTEAFF. V gene TRBV29-1 combines with J gene TRBJ1-1, with 8 bases that match TRBD1. Germline V lookup: CDR1 SQVTM, CDR2 ANQGSEA. Trimming removed 3 bases from V and 5 bases from J; junction bases left unmatched: 8. This CDR3 region has 14 residues.

This clone was recorded only once. The chain joins TRBV7-3 to TRBJ1-1; D remains ambiguous. The ends were cut back, 5 bases at V and 0 bases at J, with 16 bases in the middle. The CDR3 has 16 amino acids. The germline V gene has CDR1 SGHTA and CDR2 FQGTGA. CDR3 in amino acids: CASSPGPITMNTEAFF. The CDR3 nucleotides are TGTGCCAGCAGCCCTGGGCCGATTACTATGAACACTGAAGCTTTCTTT.

A word on this clone: One end of the junction is discordant with germline, which a read error may explain. The rearrangement links TRBV7-2 to TRBJ1-3, with 7 positions matching TRBD1. In germline, CDR1 is SGHTA, CDR2 FQGNSA. The CDR3 extends over 13 amino acids. CDR3 loop: CATSLGGSNTIYF. CDR3 coding DNA: TGTGCCACCAGCTTAGGGGGCAGCAACACCATATATTTT.

This clone has a handful of counts. The genes are TRBV30 and TRBJ2-3, with TRBD2 identical over 7 bases. This CDR3 is built from 14 residues. J was trimmed by 0 bases and V by 4 bases; bases with no gene match: 4. The germline gives CDR1 GTSNPN, CDR2 SVGIG (reference sequence). CDR3 in DNA: TGTGCCTGGAATCCGGGACTAAGCACAGATACGCAGTATTTT. It encodes CAWNPGLSTDTQYF.

The chain employs TRBV19 and TRBJ1-2, with TRBD1 as a possible D gene (5 bases). The CDR3 consists of 13 residues. Trimming cost V 4 bases and J 6 bases, with 12 bases left between them. Germline V gene sequence: CDR1 LNHDA, CDR2 SQIVND (reference sequence). The CDR3 sequence: CASSTNRGHGYTF. DNA of the CDR3: TGTGCCAGTAGTACCAATCGGGGACATGGCTACACCTTC.

V and J are TRBV2 and TRBJ1-2; 7 positions match TRBD1. The CDR3 loop spans 12 amino acids. Germline loops: CDR1 SNHLY, CDR2 FYNNEI. Germline trimming cut 8 bases from V and 8 bases from J; bases unmatched to any gene: 8. This CDR3 is CASRQGTYGYTF. The CDR3 region has the DNA TGTGCCAGCCGACAGGGAACCTACGGCTACACCTTC.

This chain joins TRBV20-1 and TRBJ1-2; no reliable D call. Per the germline V gene, CDR1 is DFQATT and CDR2 is SNEGSKA (reference sequence). The V end lost 6 bases, the J end lost 7 bases, and 9 bases lay between the germline ends. CDR3 length: 10 amino acids. CDR3 region: CSASGGGYTF. The CDR3 DNA is TGCAGTGCCTCCGGCGGTGGCTACACCTTC.

The chain has TRBV5-6 and TRBJ2-7; 10 nucleotides line up with TRBD1. The germline V gene has CDR1 SGHDT and CDR2 YYEEEE. V gave up 5 bases and J gave up 5 bases; unmatched junction bases: 7. There are 14 residues in the CDR3. CDR3 nucleotide sequence: TGTGCCAGCAGTTCTACGACAGGGGGCGACGAGCAGTACTTC. The encoded protein is CASSSTTGGDEQYF.

This chain joins TRBV7-3 and TRBJ1-1, with D uncertain. V was trimmed by 5 bases and J by 1 base, leaving 8 bases between them. The germline gives CDR1 SGHTA, CDR2 FQGTGA. The CDR3 has 13 residues. The chain's CDR3 is CASSPPGNTEAFF. For the CDR3, the DNA is TGTGCCAGCAGCCCCCCCGGGAACACTGAAGCTTTCTTT.

The chain's CDR3 is CASSLLRDSRTEAFF. CDR3 DNA sequence: TGTGCCAGCAGCTTATTGCGGGACAGTCGTACTGAAGCTTTCTTT. V is TRBV7-9 and J is TRBJ1-1, with TRBD1 identical over 7 bases. The CDR3 is made up of 15 amino acids. Unmatched junction bases numbered 8, after V lost 2 bases and J lost 5 bases. Germline assignment: CDR1 SEHNR and CDR2 FQNEAQ (reference sequence).

This chain uses TRBV19 with TRBJ1-2; tentatively, D is TRBD1 (6 bases). The V gene's germline CDR1 is LNHDA and CDR2 SQIVND (reference sequence). Deletions cut 2 bases from V and 3 bases from J, with 10 bases between. This CDR3 has 14 residues. CDR3 sequence: CASSIMAGDYGYTF. DNA for the CDR3: TGTGCCAGTAGTATAATGGCAGGGGACTATGGCTACACCTTC.

The chain combines TRBV7-3 with TRBJ2-2; tentatively, D is TRBD1 (8 bases). Trimming took off 8 bases at V and 5 bases at J, with 15 bases between the two ends. The CDR3 has 14 amino acids. The germline V gene has CDR1 SGHTA and CDR2 FQGTGA. In DNA, the CDR3 is TGTGCCAGCGCTGGACAGGGAGGGACCGGGGAGCTGTTTTTT. Protein sequence: CASAGQGGTGELFF.

The rearrangement joins TRBV5-1 to TRBJ2-2; 7 nucleotides align to TRBD1. The CDR3 contains 16 residues. Trimming removed 3 bases from V and 6 bases from J; junction bases left unmatched: 11. Per germline, CDR1 SGHRS and CDR2 YFSETQ. The CDR3 sequence is CASSYHRVGTAGELFF. CDR3 coding DNA: TGCGCCAGCAGCTACCACAGGGTGGGGACAGCCGGGGAGCTGTTTTTT.

This sequence joins TRBV10-3 and TRBJ2-2; TRBD2 might be the D (5 bases). Germline CDR1 and CDR2: ENHRY and SYGVKD. The CDR3 runs to 12 residues. The V end lost 10 bases, the J end lost 5 bases, and 11 bases lay between the germline ends. The chain's CDR3 is CATEGWTGELFF. CDR3 DNA: TGTGCCACCGAGGGCTGGACCGGGGAGCTGTTTTTT.

The gene calls are TRBV7-8 and TRBJ1-2; possibly TRBD1 for D (5 bases). Germline V gene lookup returns CDR1 SGHVS and CDR2 FQNEAQ. V lost 5 bases and J 8 bases, leaving 15 bases between the germline ends. This CDR3 contains 13 residues. In nucleotides, the CDR3 is TGTGCCAGCAGCCCCGGGGCCTCGGGAGGCTACACCTTC. It is translated as CASSPGASGGYTF.

The rearrangement joins TRBV6-5 to TRBJ1-1, with D uncertain. CDR3 size: 14 residues. Germline V gene sequence: CDR1 MNHEY, CDR2 SVGAGI. Deletions cut 4 bases from V and 7 bases from J, with 16 bases between. CDR3 sequence: CASSFSPSGSEAFF. For the CDR3, the DNA is TGTGCCAGCAGTTTCTCCCCGTCCGGGAGTGAAGCTTTCTTT.

This clone was picked up one time. The chain couples TRBV18 to TRBJ2-3; D is undetermined. Germline assignment: CDR1 KGHSH and CDR2 LQKENI. Trimming removed 3 bases from V and 9 bases from J, with 10 bases in between. The CDR3 runs 12 residues. CDR3 loop: CASSPRQQTQYF. In DNA form, the CDR3 reads TGTGCCAGCTCACCCAGGCAGCAAACGCAGTATTTT.

The sample holds a few counts of this clone. The rearrangement uses TRBV5-5 and TRBJ1-2; D remains unclear. Trimming removed 0 bases from V and 4 bases from J, with 16 bases in between. Germline-derived CDR1 and CDR2 are SGHKS and YYEKEE (reference sequence). The CDR3 extends over 16 amino acids. The CDR3 loop reads CASSLGLGFDGYGYTF. The CDR3 DNA reads TGTGCCAGCAGCTTGGGGCTCGGGTTTGATGGCTATGGCTACACCTTC.

This clone was observed a single time. The chain has TRBV5-4 and TRBJ1-2, with TRBD1 matching 10 bases. The V segment lost 4 bases and the J segment 1 base; nucleotides outside the gene matches: 7. This CDR3 is 16 amino acids long. The V gene's germline CDR1 is SGHNT and CDR2 YYREEE (reference sequence). The CDR3 loop reads CASSVDRGRGNYGYTF. The CDR3 nucleotides read TGTGCCAGCAGCGTCGACAGGGGGCGGGGTAACTATGGCTACACCTTC.

J is TRBJ1-5 and V is TRBV6-5, with TRBD1 matching over 9 bases. Germline values: CDR1 MNHEY, CDR2 SVGAGI. V lost 6 bases and J lost 3; bases outside the gene matches: 3. The CDR3 consists of 14 residues. In DNA form, the CDR3 reads TGTGCCAGCAGGCGACAGGGGGACAATCAGCCCCAGCATTTT. This encodes CASRRQGDNQPQHF.